The present TCR beta chain was sequenced within a study of cytomegalovirus exposure and HLA in healthy donors. Study overall: One earlier analysis, a look at roughly 170 million T cells, found 100 million to 130 million unique TCR beta sequences. Study-level points and caveats: Most TCRs appeared rarely, but some public TCRs recurred in many donors.

About this clone itself: Its cognate antigen is unknown.

The CDR3 contains 11 residues. Germline CDR1 SGHTA, CDR2 FQGNSA. Trimming removed 3 bases from V and 9 bases from J, with 6 bases in between. Primers for the PCR totalled 60 Vbeta and 13 Jbeta. Clones were read by immunoSEQ multiplex PCR, and TCRdb kept only the in-frame ones, dropping some. The repertoire holds over 150,000 clones, with 75% to 80% as singletons. The receptor comes from a woman aged 40 to 50 in good health and CMV-seropositive. The sequencing input was PBMCs. The genes are TRBV7-2 and TRBJ2-1; TRBD2 might be the D (5 bases). The CDR3 loop is CASSFSGEQFF. As DNA, the CDR3 is TGTGCCAGCAGCTTCAGCGGTGAGCAGTTCTTC.